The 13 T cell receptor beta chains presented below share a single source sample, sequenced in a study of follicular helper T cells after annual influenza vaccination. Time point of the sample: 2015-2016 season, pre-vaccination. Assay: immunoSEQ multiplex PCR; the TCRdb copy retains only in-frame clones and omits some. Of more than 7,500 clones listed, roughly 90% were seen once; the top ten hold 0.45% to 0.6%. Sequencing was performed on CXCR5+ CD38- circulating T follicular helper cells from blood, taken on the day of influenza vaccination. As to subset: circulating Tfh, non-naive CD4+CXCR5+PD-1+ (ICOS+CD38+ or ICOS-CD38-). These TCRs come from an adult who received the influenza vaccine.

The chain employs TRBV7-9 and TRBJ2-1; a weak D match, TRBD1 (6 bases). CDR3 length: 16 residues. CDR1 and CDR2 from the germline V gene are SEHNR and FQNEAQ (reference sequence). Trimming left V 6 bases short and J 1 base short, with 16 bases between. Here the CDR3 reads CASSEDSPLSYNEQFF. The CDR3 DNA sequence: TGTGCCAGCAGTGAGGACAGCCCTCTATCCTACAATGAGCAGTTCTTC.

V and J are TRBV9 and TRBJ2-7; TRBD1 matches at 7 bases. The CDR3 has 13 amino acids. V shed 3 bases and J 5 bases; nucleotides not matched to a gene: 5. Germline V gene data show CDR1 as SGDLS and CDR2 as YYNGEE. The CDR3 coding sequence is TGTGCCAGCAGCGGCCCTACAGGGGACGAGCAGTACTTC. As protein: CASSGPTGDEQYF.

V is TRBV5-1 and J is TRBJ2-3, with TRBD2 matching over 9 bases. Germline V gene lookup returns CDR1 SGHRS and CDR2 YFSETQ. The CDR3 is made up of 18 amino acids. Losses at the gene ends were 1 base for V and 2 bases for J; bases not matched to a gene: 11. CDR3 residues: CASSLKGGGGANTDTQYF. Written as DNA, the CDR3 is TGCGCCAGCAGCTTGAAAGGGGGCGGGGGGGCCAACACAGATACGCAGTATTTT.

The CDR3 nucleotides read TGTGCCAGCAGCACCGGGACGGCCAATGAGCAGTTCTTC. This codes for CASSTGTANEQFF. This chain uses TRBV7-7 with TRBJ2-1; the D gene could be TRBD1 or TRBD2 (5 bases each). V dropped 5 bases and J dropped 6 bases, with 11 bases sitting between them. The CDR3 consists of 13 residues. Germline values: CDR1 SSHAT, CDR2 FNYEAQ (reference sequence).

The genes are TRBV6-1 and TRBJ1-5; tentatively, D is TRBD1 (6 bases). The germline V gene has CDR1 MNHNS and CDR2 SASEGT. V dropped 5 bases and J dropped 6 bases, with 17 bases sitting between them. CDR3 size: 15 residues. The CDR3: CASSLTGRGVQPQHF. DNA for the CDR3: TGTGCCAGCAGTCTTACAGGGAGGGGAGTTCAGCCCCAGCATTTT.

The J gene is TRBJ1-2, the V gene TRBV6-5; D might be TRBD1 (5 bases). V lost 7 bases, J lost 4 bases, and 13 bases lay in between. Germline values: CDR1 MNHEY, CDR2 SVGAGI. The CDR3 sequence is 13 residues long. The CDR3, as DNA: TGTGCCAGCAAGGGGACCGGGGCCTATGGCTACACCTTC. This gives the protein CASKGTGAYGYTF.

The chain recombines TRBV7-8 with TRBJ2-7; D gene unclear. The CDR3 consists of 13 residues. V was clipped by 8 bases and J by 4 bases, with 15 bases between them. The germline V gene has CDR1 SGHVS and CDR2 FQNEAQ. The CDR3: CASRWGGNYEQYF. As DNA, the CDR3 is TGTGCCAGCCGATGGGGTGGGAATTACGAGCAGTACTTC.

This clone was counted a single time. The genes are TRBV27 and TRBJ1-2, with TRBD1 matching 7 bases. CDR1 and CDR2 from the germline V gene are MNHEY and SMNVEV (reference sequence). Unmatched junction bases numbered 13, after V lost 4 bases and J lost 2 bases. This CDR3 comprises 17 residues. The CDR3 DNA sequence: TGTGCCAGCAGTTCCACTAAGGGTCGGGACAGAAACTATGGCTACACCTTC. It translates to CASSSTKGRDRNYGYTF.

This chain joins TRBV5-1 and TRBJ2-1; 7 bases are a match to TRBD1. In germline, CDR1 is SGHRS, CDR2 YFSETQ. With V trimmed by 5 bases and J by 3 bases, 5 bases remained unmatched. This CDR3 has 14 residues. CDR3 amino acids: CASRRGLSYNEQFF. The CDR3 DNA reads TGCGCCAGCAGAAGGGGGCTAAGCTACAATGAGCAGTTCTTC.

CDR3 nucleotides: TGTGCCAGCAGCTTCAGGTTGGGGGCGAACACTGAAGCTTTCTTT. It codes for CASSFRLGANTEAFF. The J gene is TRBJ1-1, the V gene TRBV5-5; D is perhaps TRBD1 (6 bases). The V and J ends lost 2 bases and 1 base respectively, with 12 bases between them. CDR3 size: 15 residues. CDR1 is SGHKS and CDR2 is YYEKEE in the germline V gene (reference sequence).

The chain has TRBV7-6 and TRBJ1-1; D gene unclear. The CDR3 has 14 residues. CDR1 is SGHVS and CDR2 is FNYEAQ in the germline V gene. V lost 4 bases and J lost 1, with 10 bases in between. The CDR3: CASSSPGGNTEAFF. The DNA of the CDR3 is TGTGCCAGCAGCTCCCCTGGTGGGAACACTGAAGCTTTCTTT.

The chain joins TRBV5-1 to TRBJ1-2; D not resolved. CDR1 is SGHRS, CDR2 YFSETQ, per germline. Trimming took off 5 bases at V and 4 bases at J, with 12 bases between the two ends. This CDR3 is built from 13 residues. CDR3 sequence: CASSLTVGYGYTF. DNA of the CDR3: TGCGCCAGCAGTCTCACCGTCGGCTATGGCTACACCTTC. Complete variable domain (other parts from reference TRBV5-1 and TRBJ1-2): KAGVTQTPRYLIKTRGQQVTLSCSPISGHRSVSWYQQTPGQGLQFLFEYFSETQRNKGNFPGRFSGRQFSNSRSEMNVSTLELGDSALYLCASSLTVGYGYTFGSGTRLTVV.

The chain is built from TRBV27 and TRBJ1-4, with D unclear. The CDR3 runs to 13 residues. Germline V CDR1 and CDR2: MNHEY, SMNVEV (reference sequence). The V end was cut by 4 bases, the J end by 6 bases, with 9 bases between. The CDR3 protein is CASSSQSHEKLFF. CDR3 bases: TGTGCCAGCAGTTCACAGTCTCATGAAAAACTGTTTTTT.